Listed here is a single TCR beta chain. TCRdb keeps only in-frame clones here, not all; method: immunoSEQ multiplex PCR. The data hold around 100,000 clones, with 95% to 96% observed a single time. These data originate in a study of technical replicates of blood from a few donors. Germline CDR1 and CDR2: SGHRS and YFSETQ. Trimming at V came to 4 bases and at J to 2 bases, leaving 8 bases not matched to a gene. This CDR3 is built from 15 residues. The genes are TRBV5-1 and TRBJ1-2, with TRBD1 matching over 7 bases. This clonotype was sampled from a human donor in good health. Sequencing used T cells isolated from PBMCs. DNA for the CDR3: TGCGCCAGCAGCCCGGGGGACAGTCAGAACTATGGCTACACCTTC. Translated: CASSPGDSQNYGYTF.